Below, 13 T cell receptor beta chains from the same sample are listed, as sequenced in a study of Graves' ophthalmopathy and Graves' hyperthyroidism. The authors amplified TCR beta CDR3 regions, and they did so from RNA transcripts for repertoire sequencing. A first-round RT-PCR used HTBI primers, followed by a second-round multiplex PCR. TCRdb independently ran MiXCR on the multiplex PCR reads; one entry per CDR3 protein. Of about 400,000 distinct CDR3 sequences listed, 15% to 20% were seen once; the top ten hold 1.6%. The sequenced sample was peripheral blood. All receptors come from a woman under 30 with Graves' ophthalmopathy.

The table lists this clonotype with many counts. The chain recombines TRBV30 with TRBJ2-7; a possible D gene is TRBD2 (6 bases). Germline V gene lookup returns CDR1 GTSNPN and CDR2 SVGIG (reference sequence). Trimming took 0 bases from V and 2 from J, leaving 11 bases between them. This CDR3 region has 14 residues. The CDR3 reads CAWSVQEGPYEQYF. As DNA, the CDR3 is TGTGCCTGGAGTGTCCAGGAGGGCCCCTACGAGCAGTACTTC.

This clonotype was counted at least ten times. V and J are TRBV6-5 and TRBJ2-7; no clear D. V lost 7 bases to trimming and J lost 2 bases, with 12 bases between them. The V gene's germline CDR1 is MNHEY and CDR2 SVGAGI. The CDR3 is 13 residues long. The CDR3 bases are TGTGCCAGCACAAAGGACGGTACCTACGAGCAGTACTTC. Its translation: CASTKDGTYEQYF.

The J gene is TRBJ1-6, the V gene TRBV6-1, with 11 nucleotides matching TRBD1. The CDR3 sequence is 16 residues long. After removal of 6 bases from V and 8 bases from J, the junction contained 9 bases not matched to a gene. Germline V gene sequence: CDR1 MNHNS, CDR2 SASEGT. The CDR3 DNA is TGTGCCAGCAGCCGAGTTGGACAGGGGGCTTATTCACCCCTCCACTTT. Translation: CASSRVGQGAYSPLHF.

At least ten counts were recorded for this clonotype. The chain joins TRBV28 to TRBJ2-6; D is ambiguous. Trimming pared 7 bases from V and 0 bases from J, leaving 7 bases between. Germline V gene data show CDR1 as MDHEN and CDR2 as SYDVKM. The CDR3 is 14 amino acids. The CDR3 nucleotides are TGTGCCAGCAATCCCAGCTCTGGGGCCAACGTCCTGACTTTC. Its translation is CASNPSSGANVLTF.

This clonotype showed up many times. This chain links TRBV28 with TRBJ2-7; perhaps TRBD1 as D (5 bases). The germline V and J ends were trimmed by 3 bases and 4 bases, with 10 bases remaining between them. CDR1 and CDR2 from the germline V gene are MDHEN and SYDVKM. The CDR3 totals 13 residues. This CDR3 is CASSFEKGYEQYF. DNA for the CDR3: TGTGCCAGCAGTTTTGAGAAGGGGTACGAGCAGTACTTC.

This chain links TRBV6-1 with TRBJ2-7; tentatively, D is TRBD1 (5 bases). V was trimmed by 4 bases and J by 4 bases, leaving 8 bases between them. Germline V gene lookup returns CDR1 MNHNS and CDR2 SASEGT. The CDR3 runs to 12 residues. The CDR3 spells CASSAPGYEQYF. In DNA, the CDR3 is TGTGCCAGCAGTGCCCCAGGGTACGAGCAGTACTTC.

This clonotype was picked up a small number of times. CDR3 DNA: TGTGCCAGCAGGATGACAGGGGCGGGCGAGCAGTACTTC. It translates to CASRMTGAGEQYF. The J gene is TRBJ2-7, the V gene TRBV12-3 or TRBV12-4, with 8 bases lining up with TRBD1. Unmatched junction bases numbered 7, after V lost 6 bases and J lost 6 bases. The CDR3 runs to 13 residues.

The table lists this clonotype with a few counts. This chain uses TRBV12-3 or TRBV12-4 with TRBJ1-2; D is undetermined. The CDR3 sequence is 13 residues long. V was pared by 2 bases and J by 3 bases, with 7 bases between. The CDR3: CASSLNPDYGYTF. The CDR3 DNA sequence: TGTGCCAGCAGTTTAAACCCCGACTATGGCTACACCTTC.

This clonotype has at least ten counts. This chain connects TRBV28 to TRBJ2-5; tentative D call: TRBD1 (5 bases). Trimming took off 6 bases at V and 2 bases at J, with 10 bases between the two ends. The CDR3 length is 13 residues. Germline assignment: CDR1 MDHEN and CDR2 SYDVKM. The CDR3 region is CASRPTVQETQYF. The CDR3 DNA is TGTGCCAGCAGGCCGACAGTTCAAGAGACCCAGTACTTC. Full variable domain (remainder filled in from reference TRBV28 and TRBJ2-5): DVKVTQSSRYLVKRTGEKVFLECVQDMDHENMFWYRQDPGLGLRLIYFSYDVKMKEKGDIPEGYSVSREKKERFSLILESASTNQTSMYLCASRPTVQETQYFGPGTRLLVL.

The chain combines TRBV2 with TRBJ1-5; weak D call: TRBD1 (5 bases). Germline V gene data show CDR1 as SNHLY and CDR2 as FYNNEI. Trimming took 4 bases from V and 1 from J, leaving 8 bases between them. CDR3 size: 14 residues. The CDR3 coding sequence is TGTGCCAGCAGTGGGGACGGGAGCAATCAGCCCCAGCATTTT. It specifies CASSGDGSNQPQHF.

This clonotype has ten or more counts. This chain uses TRBV30 with TRBJ1-1, with TRBD1 identical over 7 bases. The CDR3 spans 13 residues. Germline loops: CDR1 GTSNPN, CDR2 SVGIG (reference sequence). The J segment lost 5 bases and the V segment lost 0 bases, leaving 3 bases of the junction unmatched. CDR3 amino acids: CAWSVLRGTEAFF. The CDR3 coding sequence is TGTGCCTGGAGTGTACTCAGGGGGACTGAAGCTTTCTTT.

The chain recombines TRBV6-5 with TRBJ1-2; D is perhaps TRBD1 (6 bases). Germline lookup yields CDR1 MNHEY and CDR2 SVGAGI. CDR3 length: 17 residues. V lost 1 base and J 2 bases, leaving 17 bases between the germline ends. Here the CDR3 reads CASSYLGQGSGNYGYTF. The CDR3 DNA is TGTGCCAGCAGTTACTTGGGGCAGGGGAGTGGGAACTATGGCTACACCTTC.

This clonotype came up many times. V usage is TRBV10-3 and J usage is TRBJ1-5; 9 bases are a match to TRBD1. V was pared by 4 bases and J by 4 bases, with 2 bases of the junction left unmatched. This CDR3 comprises 14 residues. Germline CDR1 ENHRY, CDR2 SYGVKD. The CDR3 reads CAISVTGGNQPQHF. The CDR3 DNA is TGTGCCATCAGTGTGACAGGGGGAAATCAGCCCCAGCATTTT.